One and the same sample provided the 19 T cell receptor beta chains below, sequenced in a study of blood T cell repertoires in COVID-19. Only in-frame clones appear in the TCRdb table, and some are missing; sequencing was by immunoSEQ multiplex PCR. The repertoire holds under 200,000 clones, roughly 80% seen once, with approximately 8.4% in the top ten. Source material: PBMCs or T cells enriched from blood (not recorded which). The receptors come from a woman between 45 and 65 years old who had recovered from COVID-19.

J is TRBJ2-7 and V is TRBV18; 8 bases line up with TRBD2. The V gene's germline CDR1 is KGHSH and CDR2 LQKENI. The CDR3 runs to 13 residues. V gave up 6 bases and J gave up 3 bases; unmatched junction bases: 4. The CDR3 spells CASSGSGSYEQYF. CDR3 coding DNA: TGTGCCAGCTCGGGCAGCGGGAGCTACGAGCAGTACTTC.

The chain carries TRBV4-2 and TRBJ2-3; 10 bases align to TRBD2. Germline V gene data show CDR1 as LGHNA and CDR2 as YNFKEQ. This CDR3 has 18 residues. Trimming took 0 bases from V and 0 from J; bases not matched to a gene: 6. The CDR3 spells CASSQERLAGVSTDTQYF. The CDR3 coding sequence is TGTGCCAGCAGCCAAGAGAGGCTAGCGGGGGTGAGCACAGATACGCAGTATTTT.

This clone was counted a few times. This chain links TRBV7-9 with TRBJ1-3; 7 nucleotides line up with TRBD1. Trimming took 1 base from V and 0 from J; bases not matched to a gene: 9. The CDR3 consists of 18 residues. Germline V gene data show CDR1 as SEHNR and CDR2 as FQNEAQ (reference sequence). CDR3 region: CASSLGDRVSGSGNTIYF. CDR3 nucleotide sequence: TGTGCCAGCAGCTTAGGCGACAGGGTCAGCGGCTCTGGAAACACCATATATTTT. The variable domain in full, completed from reference TRBV7-9 and TRBJ1-3, reads DTGVSQNPRHKITKRGQNVTFRCDPISEHNRLYWYRQTLGQGPEFLTYFQNEAQLEKSRLLSDRFSAERPKGSFSTLEIQRTEQGDSAMYLCASSLGDRVSGSGNTIYFGEGSWLTVV.

The chain links TRBV7-9 to TRBJ2-5, with a weak D call TRBD1 (5 bases). V was shortened by 7 bases and J by 2 bases, with 14 bases between the two germline ends. The germline V gene encodes CDR1 SEHNR and CDR2 FQNEAQ (reference sequence). The CDR3 has 14 residues. The CDR3 coding sequence is TGTGCCAGCACCCTTGACAGCTTTCAAGAGACCCAGTACTTC. Translated: CASTLDSFQETQYF.

The chain recombines TRBV3-1 (or the pseudogene TRBV3-2) with TRBJ2-4, with D perhaps TRBD1 (6 bases). Germline CDR1 and CDR2: LGHDT and YNNKEL (reference sequence). The CDR3 contains 16 residues. V shed 4 bases and J shed 0 bases, with 13 bases lying between them. CDR3 nucleotide sequence: TGTGCCAGCAGCCGGACAGAAACATCAGCCAAAAACATTCAGTACTTC. Its protein product is CASSRTETSAKNIQYF.

The chain links TRBV4-3 to TRBJ1-6, with D perhaps TRBD1 (5 bases). Deletions cut 6 bases from V and 8 bases from J, with 20 bases between. The V gene's germline CDR1 is LGHNA and CDR2 YSLEER. The CDR3 consists of 16 residues. The CDR3 region has the DNA TGCGCCAGCAGTGTGTCGCTGGGGCTCACCGATTCACCCCTCCACTTT. It is translated as CASSVSLGLTDSPLHF.

This clone has only a few counts. This chain uses TRBV24-1 with TRBJ2-3, with D perhaps TRBD1 (6 bases). This CDR3 contains 16 residues. Germline lookup yields CDR1 KGHDR and CDR2 SFDVKD. Trimming left V 2 bases short and J 0 bases short, with 11 bases between. CDR3 nucleotide sequence: TGTGCCACCAGTGATTCAAGGGACACTAGCACAGATACGCAGTATTTT. It yields the protein CATSDSRDTSTDTQYF.

The chain has TRBV7-2 and TRBJ1-3, with a tentative D call TRBD1 (5 bases). The CDR3 is 14 residues long. Germline V gives CDR1 SGHTA, CDR2 FQGNSA. Trimming stripped 2 bases from V and 1 base from J, with 6 bases between. The CDR3 DNA follows: TGTGCCAGCAGCTTAAGGGGATCTGGAAACACCATATATTTT. Encoded protein: CASSLRGSGNTIYF.

V usage is TRBV4-3 and J usage is TRBJ1-1; D is uncertain. CDR1 and CDR2 (germline): LGHNA, YSLEER. The CDR3 is 13 amino acids. Trimming left V 4 bases short and J 4 bases short, with 10 bases between. CDR3 sequence reads: CASSPQRTTEAFF. The CDR3 nucleotides are TGCGCCAGCAGCCCTCAGCGTACCACTGAAGCTTTCTTT.

V and J are TRBV5-4 and TRBJ1-1, with TRBD1 identical over 9 bases. In germline, CDR1 is SGHNT, CDR2 YYREEE (reference sequence). This CDR3 is built from 15 residues. V was clipped by 4 bases and J by 0 bases; unmatched bases: 4. The DNA for the CDR3 is TGTGCCAGCAGCGCTGGACAGGGGATGAACACTGAAGCTTTCTTT. It encodes CASSAGQGMNTEAFF.

The CDR3 loop is CASSQRRTGELFF. The CDR3, as DNA: TGTGCCAGCAGCCAACGTCGGACCGGGGAGCTGTTTTTT. This chain uses TRBV3-1 (or the pseudogene TRBV3-2) with TRBJ2-2; D is unresolved. Between the trimmed V and J ends, which lost 2 bases and 5 bases, there was a span of 6 bases. Germline values: CDR1 LGHDT, CDR2 YNNKEL (reference sequence). CDR3 length equals 13 residues.

The rearrangement links TRBV3-1 (or the pseudogene TRBV3-2) to TRBJ1-2, with 8 bases lining up with TRBD1. Germline trimming cut 4 bases from V and 2 bases from J; bases unmatched to any gene: 3. Germline CDR1 and CDR2: LGHDT and YNNKEL (reference sequence). This CDR3 contains 14 residues. The CDR3 nucleotides are TGTGCCAGCAGCCTTCGGACAGGGAACTATGGCTACACCTTC. Its protein product is CASSLRTGNYGYTF.

This chain uses TRBV2 with TRBJ1-1, with D maybe TRBD1 (6 bases). Germline V gene sequence: CDR1 SNHLY, CDR2 FYNNEI. There are 14 residues in the CDR3. The germline V and J ends were trimmed by 6 bases and 8 bases, with 19 bases remaining between them. DNA for the CDR3: TGTGCCAGCAGCCCGGACAGCAAATCCTCGGAAGCTTTCTTT. Encoded protein: CASSPDSKSSEAFF.

J is TRBJ1-2 and V is TRBV2; D is uncertain. The CDR3 loop spans 15 amino acids. Germline V gene sequence: CDR1 SNHLY, CDR2 FYNNEI. Trimming cost V 6 bases and J 4 bases, with 18 bases left between them. The CDR3 here is CASREDRLTVYGYTF. The CDR3 DNA follows: TGTGCCAGCAGGGAGGATCGACTCACAGTCTATGGCTACACCTTC.

This clone has only one observation. This rearrangement joins TRBV28 to TRBJ2-5; TRBD2 aligns across 8 bases. The germline gives CDR1 MDHEN, CDR2 SYDVKM. Trimming cost V 5 bases and J 6 bases; bases outside gene matches: 14. The CDR3 is 16 amino acids. CDR3 nucleotide sequence: TGTGCCAGCAGTCACCCCCGGGGGGGGCAGTCTAAGACCCAGTACTTC. It translates to CASSHPRGGQSKTQYF. The whole variable domain, filled in from reference TRBV28 and TRBJ2-5, reads DVKVTQSSRYLVKRTGEKVFLECVQDMDHENMFWYRQDPGLGLRLIYFSYDVKMKEKGDIPEGYSVSREKKERFSLILESASTNQTSMYLCASSHPRGGQSKTQYFGPGTRLLVL.

The chain joins TRBV15 to TRBJ1-4; 7 nucleotides align to TRBD1. Per the germline V gene, CDR1 is LNHNV and CDR2 is YYDKDF (reference sequence). CDR3 length: 16 amino acids. V was clipped by 0 bases and J by 12 bases; unmatched bases: 13. The CDR3 loop is CATSRDRRGPWRELFF. The CDR3 DNA reads as TGTGCCACCAGCAGAGATCGGAGGGGGCCGTGGAGGGAACTGTTTTTT.

This chain joins TRBV7-9 and TRBJ1-2, with D hard to call. The CDR3 contains 13 residues. Germline CDR1 is SEHNR and CDR2 is FQNEAQ (reference sequence). V was clipped by 1 base and J by 2 bases, with 5 bases between them. In DNA, the CDR3 is TGTGCCAGCAGCTTAGAACGGAACTATGGCTACACCTTC. Translating gives CASSLERNYGYTF.

The chain carries TRBV7-9 and TRBJ2-1, with D unresolved. The CDR3 covers 13 residues. CDR1 is SEHNR and CDR2 is FQNEAQ in the germline V gene (reference sequence). Trimming took 2 bases from V and 7 from J, leaving 9 bases between them. This CDR3 reads CASSLNQRNEQFF. In DNA, the CDR3 is TGTGCCAGCAGCTTAAACCAACGGAATGAGCAGTTCTTC.

The chain couples TRBV7-9 to TRBJ2-7; TRBD1 is a possible D gene (6 bases). The V end lost 4 bases, the J end lost 4 bases, and 11 bases lay between the germline ends. The CDR3 loop spans 13 amino acids. Germline V lookup: CDR1 SEHNR, CDR2 FQNEAQ (reference sequence). CDR3 nucleotide sequence: TGTGCCAGCAGCTCTCAGGGGATGTACGAGCAGTACTTC. It encodes CASSSQGMYEQYF.